Within the sample, the clone carrying this TCR beta chain is medium-sized. What it binds is unknown. Cells of the mixed lymphocyte reaction were cocultured at 37 degrees C for roughly 6 days. Labelling of responder PBMCs was performed with CFSE and of stimulator PBMCs with Violet Dye, followed by mixing at 1:1. The sample is drawn from a study of siplizumab effects on memory and regulatory T cells. Findings and limits, study-wide: Confirmatory evidence of suppressive function in proliferating siplizumab-culture Tregs was not obtained.

Assaying covered 100,000 or so TCR templates per sample. The protocol was immunoSEQ multiplex PCR, while the TCRdb copy is restricted to in-frame clones and leaves out a portion. This table holds about 10,000 clones, around two fifths found once. The CDR3 runs to 14 residues. V lost 6 bases and J 5 bases, leaving 13 bases between the germline ends. Per germline, CDR1 SNHLY and CDR2 FYNNEI. Sequences were obtained from CFSE-low (dividing) CD4+ T cells sorted from an allogeneic mixed lymphocyte reaction. The rearrangement uses TRBV2 and TRBJ1-4; TRBD1 might be the D (6 bases). The receptor was derived from a human donor in good health; the cells came from an allogeneic mixed lymphocyte reaction. For the CDR3, the DNA is TGTGCCAGCAGCCGGGGAACAGGGAATGAAAAACTGTTTTTT. Translation gives CASSRGTGNEKLFF.